This T cell receptor delta chain was retrieved from a study of γδ T cells in repeated Plasmodium falciparum infection. Overall study: The natural-infection arm compared Malian children under seasonal malaria with matched Australian children. Four controlled malaria infections with P. falciparum NF54 spanned roughly 97 weeks.

Bulk repertoires came from Vgamma9/Vdelta2+ or Vdelta2-negative gammadelta T cells flow-sorted from PBMC. Study-wide findings and caveats: Waves of new clonotype selection appeared after repeated controlled infections in Vdelta2-negative, largely Vdelta1+, gammadelta T cells.

TCRdb re-analyzed the multiplex PCR reads via CATT. The table shows 53,000 or so delta-chain clones, with more than 1.5% occurring only once. Germline assignment: CDR1 TVYSNPD and CDR2 GDNSRS (reference sequence). The CDR3 spans 21 residues. The V segment lost 3 bases and the J segment 8 bases; nucleotides outside the gene matches: 32. Points on this clone: The antigen is undetermined. The protein recorded in TCRdb matches a much larger clone and deviates from this DNA's translation at residue 16, suggesting a read error; the protein here is obtained by translating the DNA.

The clonotype originates from a pool of human donors (malaria-infected and uninfected, not separated). The sequenced sample consisted of gamma-delta T cells from blood. The gene calls are TRDV3 and TRDJ1, with TRDD3 matching 11 bases. No J segment appears in TCRdb, so it was assigned here by matching the sequence to germline. The CDR3 is CAFQTPFLFLSPWGIRGKLIF. The CDR3 coding sequence is TGTGCCTTCCAAACTCCCTTCCTCTTCCTTTCGCCTTGGGGGATACGAGGGAAACTCATCTTT.